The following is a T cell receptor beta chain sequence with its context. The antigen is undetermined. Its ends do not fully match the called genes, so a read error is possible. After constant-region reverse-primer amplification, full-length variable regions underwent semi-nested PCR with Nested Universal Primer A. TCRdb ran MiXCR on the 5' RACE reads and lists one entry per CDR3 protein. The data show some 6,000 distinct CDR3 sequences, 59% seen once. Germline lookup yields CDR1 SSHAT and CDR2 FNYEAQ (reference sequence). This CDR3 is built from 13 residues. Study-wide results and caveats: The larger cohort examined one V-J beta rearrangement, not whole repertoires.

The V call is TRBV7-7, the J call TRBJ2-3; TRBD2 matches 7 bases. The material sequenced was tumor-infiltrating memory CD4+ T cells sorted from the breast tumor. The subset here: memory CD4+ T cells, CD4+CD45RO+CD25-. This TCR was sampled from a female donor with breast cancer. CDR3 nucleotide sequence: TGTGCTAGCAGCTTGGGGAGGGCAGATACGCAGTATTTT. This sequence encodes CASSLGRADTQYF.